This TCR beta chain was sequenced during a study of shared clonotypes between healthy human individuals. On the study more broadly: Three CD4 naive, three CD4 memory, two CD8 naive and one CD8 memory plate were used per donor. Regarding the study as a whole: Compared with clonotypes that all four donors shared, non-shared clonotypes had lower generation probabilities.

Concerning this clone itself: Its antigen is not identified.

Naive-designated CD8 cells lacked CD45RO, were positively enriched for CCR7, and omitted terminally differentiated effector memory CD45RA+ cells. V shed 4 bases and J shed 4 bases, with 11 bases lying between them. Germline-derived CDR1 and CDR2 are SGDLS and YYNGEE. This CDR3 is 14 amino acids long. Genomic DNA of each subset was evenly split across several immunoSEQ plates. Per the original methods: Filtering differed since immunoSEQ provided only junctions, with no quality scores. Profiled with immunoSEQ multiplex PCR; TCRdb holds only in-frame clones, not every one. From that table come the V and J calls and clone size; the DNA was used to work out D and trimming. Of approximately 2,200,000 clones in the sample, just over 90% were seen once.

The chain uses TRBV9 and TRBJ2-2, with D unresolved. The receptor was derived from a man aged 18 to 35 in good health. Some clones in this sample may be carry-over from other donors' samples. Sample: naive CD8+ T cells from PBMCs. The DNA for the CDR3 is TGTGCCAGCAGCCCCTCAATGGGCACCGGGGAGCTGTTTTTT. It yields the protein CASSPSMGTGELFF.